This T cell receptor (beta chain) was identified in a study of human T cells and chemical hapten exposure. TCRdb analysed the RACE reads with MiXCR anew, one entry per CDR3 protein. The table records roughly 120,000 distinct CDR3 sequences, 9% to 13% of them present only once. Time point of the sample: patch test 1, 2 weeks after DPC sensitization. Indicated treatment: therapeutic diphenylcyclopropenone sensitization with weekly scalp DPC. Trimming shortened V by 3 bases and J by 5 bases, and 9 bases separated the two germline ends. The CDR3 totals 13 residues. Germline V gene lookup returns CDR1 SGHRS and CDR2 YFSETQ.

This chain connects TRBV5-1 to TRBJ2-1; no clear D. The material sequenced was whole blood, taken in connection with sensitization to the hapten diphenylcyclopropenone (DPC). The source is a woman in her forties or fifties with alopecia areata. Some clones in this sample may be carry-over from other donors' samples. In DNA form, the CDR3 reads TGCGCCAGCAGCTCCCCCTATGACAATGAGCAGTTCTTC. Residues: CASSSPYDNEQFF.